This entry features one T cell receptor (beta chain) sequence. Antigen specificity is unknown. The sample originates from a study of shared clonotypes between healthy human individuals. The wider study: A couple of women and a few men aged 18 to 49 made up the donors. Study results and caveats: Estimated richness values were generally larger in naive subsets than in memory subsets. Clonotype sharing among donors was thought likely to change with sequencing depth.

Clones were sequenced by immunoSEQ multiplex PCR, and TCRdb holds only the in-frame ones, with some missing. There are some 2,100,000 clones in the sample; approximately 94% occur only once, and more than 1.5% lies in the top ten. Naive CD8 populations comprised CD45RO-negative cells positively selected for CCR7, excluding terminally differentiated effector memory CD45RA+ cells. Each of the donors was a healthy adult who was HIV-negative and had not had a recent acute infection or vaccination. Sequenced: naive CD8+ T cells from PBMCs. The clonotype comes from a man aged 18 to 29 in good health. Some clones in this sample may be carry-over from other donors' samples.

DNA of the CDR3: TGTGCCAGCAGCGTAGGACGTGCAACTAATGAAAAACTGTTTTTT. Residues: CASSVGRATNEKLFF. The V gene is TRBV9, the J gene TRBJ1-4; no definite D call. The germline V gene has CDR1 SGDLS and CDR2 YYNGEE. This CDR3 region has 15 residues. Trimming took 0 bases from V and 0 from J, leaving 6 bases between them.